This T cell receptor beta chain emerged from a study of Ad26.COV2.S vaccination and SARS-CoV-2 variants listed by TCRdb under 2021. In terms of the full investigation: Vaccine-arm donors came from COV1001, a multicentre, randomized, double-blind, placebo-controlled phase I-IIa trial of Ad26.COV2.S in healthy adults. Throughout the experiments and outcome assessment, investigators stayed blinded to trial group allocation. The specificity and breadth of SARS-CoV-2-reactive T cell receptors after Ad26.COV2.S vaccination were assessed by TCRbeta repertoire sequencing. The TCR-sequenced set comprised approximately 32 samples: around 20 Ad26.COV2.S vaccine recipients, 5 placebo recipients and 8 SARS-CoV-2 convalescent individuals. Participants in the trial were split at random into five groups of five each, receiving low-dose or high-dose Ad26.COV2.S once or twice, or else placebo on both occasions. Ad26.COV2.S was administered intramuscularly at a dose of 5x10^10 or 1x10^11 viral particles, either as one shot or as two shots given 56 days apart. Summary of the overall study and its limitations: The authors noted that total T cell responses may have been underestimated by the TCR breadth and depth analyses. Ad26.COV2.S recipients had higher spike-specific TCR breadth than placebo recipients (P = 0.0014). Substantial breadth of spike-specific CD8+ and CD4+ T cell responses was reported after vaccination. Vaccine and placebo recipients had comparable non-spike TCR breadth, which fits with the vaccine containing only spike. The study was not powered for comparison of responses between vaccine doses or regimens.

The immunoSEQ Assay was used to sequence TCRbeta CDR3 regions. After extraction, genomic DNA underwent amplification by bias-controlled multiplex PCR, followed by high-throughput sequencing. Processing in the source paper ran as follows. To quantify the absolute abundance of every unique TCRbeta CDR3 region, sequences were collapsed and filtered. Usable DNA was measured by amplifying reference genes present in all nucleated cells, and TCRbeta template counts were normalized to that usable DNA to estimate T cell fraction. Repertoire TCRs were annotated as SARS-CoV-2-specific when V gene, CDR3 amino acid sequence and J gene were exactly matched to a known reactive TCR set. The reference SARS-CoV-2 TCR set came from MIRA and was filtered for enrichment in COVID-19-positive ImmuneCODE repertoires, removing public or cross-reactive TCRs. Using the MIRA antigens, annotated TCRs were further analysed by specific ORF or by position within an ORF. Breadth was defined as annotated unique rearrangements over total unique productive rearrangements; depth was the summed frequency of those rearrangements. Group comparisons of TCR breadth used two-sided Wilcoxon rank-sum tests. TCRdb stores this immuneACCESS table with in-frame sequences only. Part of the clones is absent; in the studies checked, under half of the shortfall reflects unresolved V genes, and no reason is known for the rest. Clone size and V and J calls were adopted from that table, with D and trimming inferred from the DNA. Here the sample has about 320,000 clones; almost 90% occur a single time. Around 5.5% of the sample comes from the top ten.

This clone was counted between two and nine times. This clone's antigen is unknown. Base quality data are lacking; no much larger clone is found one base away. V is clipped by 3 bases and J by 3 bases, and the sequence between their germline boundaries is 6 bases long. The cysteine opens and the phenylalanine closes a CDR3 of 12 amino acids. The read is trimmed to its CDR3 DNA, 36 bases read in frame from base 1. As encoded in the germline V gene, CDR1 is LGHNT while CDR2 is FRNRAP. In the paper's terms, the treatment or condition label means: some 20 received Ad26.COV2.S at low or high dose, single or two shots; about 5 received placebo; per-sample allocation not given. Repertoires of vaccine and placebo recipients were sequenced from samples taken on day 63 after the first injection. In Cohort 1b, 25 adults aged 18-55 years were enrolled at a single site in Boston, USA, between 29 July and 7 August 2020. Ad26.COV2.S consisted of a replication-incompetent adenovirus type 26 vector by which a prefusion-stabilized SARS-CoV-2 spike protein from the original Wuhan strain was expressed.

The V and J genes are TRBV12-5 and TRBJ2-7; no D segment can be confidently identified. This sample comprised peripheral blood, obtained in a trial of Ad26.COV2.S vaccine versus placebo. The sequence was obtained from a person aged 18-65 years who received the Ad26.COV2.S COVID-19 vaccine or a placebo. The CDR3 corresponds to CASGLTVYEQYF. The DNA sequence reads TGTGCTAGTGGTTTAACGGTCTACGAGCAGTACTTC.